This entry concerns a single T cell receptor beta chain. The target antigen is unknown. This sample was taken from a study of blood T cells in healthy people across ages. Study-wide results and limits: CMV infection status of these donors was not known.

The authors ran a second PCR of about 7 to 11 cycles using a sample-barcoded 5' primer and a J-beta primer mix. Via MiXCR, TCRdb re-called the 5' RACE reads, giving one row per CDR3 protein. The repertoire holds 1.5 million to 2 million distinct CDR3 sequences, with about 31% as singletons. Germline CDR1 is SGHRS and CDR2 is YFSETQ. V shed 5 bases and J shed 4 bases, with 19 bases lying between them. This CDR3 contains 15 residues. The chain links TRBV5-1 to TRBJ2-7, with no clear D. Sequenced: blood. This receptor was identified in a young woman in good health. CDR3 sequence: CASRPGSPRPYEQYF. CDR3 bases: TGCGCCAGCAGACCCGGTTCTCCAAGACCGTACGAGCAGTACTTC.